A selection of T cell receptor beta chains follows, all from one sample in a study of memory CD4+ T cells and cytomegalovirus serostatus. The table came from immunoSEQ multiplex PCR; TCRdb's copy has only in-frame clones and leaves some out. This sample has 40,000 to 50,000 clones; around 82% occur once, and the top ten carry around 0.91%. The specimen was memory CD4+ T cells from blood. These receptors all come from an adult in good health and CMV-seronegative. CDR3s include the opening cysteine and the closing phenylalanine or tryptophan. A D gene is named only where the DNA matches it firmly. Rows may omit the clone size; those that give it use once, few, many or a size class.

-,-,TRBJ1-3,TRBV19,CASTRTSRDAFTRSGNTIYF,TGTGCCAGTACAAGAACCTCCCGGGACGCCTTCACCCGCTCTGGAAACACCATATATTTT
-,-,TRBJ1-2,TRBV5-4,CASSPGVAYGYTF,TGTGCCAGCAGTCCAGGGGTGGCCTATGGCTACACCTTC
TRBD1,-,TRBJ1-4,TRBV30,CAWGGRTGIGATNEKLFF,TGTGCCTGGGGAGGACGGACAGGGATAGGGGCAACTAATGAAAAACTGTTTTTT
-,-,TRBJ2-1,TRBV7-2,CASSQGHNEQFF,TGTGCCAGCAGTCAGGGACACAATGAGCAGTTCTTC
-,-,TRBJ2-7,TRBV15,CATSRDGPPWEQYF,TGTGCCACCAGCAGAGATGGGCCGCCGTGGGAGCAGTACTTC
TRBD1,once,TRBJ2-3,TRBV7-2,CASSFGQVTDTQYF,TGTGCCAGCAGCTTTGGACAGGTCACAGATACGCAGTATTTT
TRBD1,few,TRBJ1-2,TRBV4-1,CASSHWTGEDGYTF,TGCGCCAGCAGCCACTGGACAGGGGAAGATGGCTACACCTTC
-,few,TRBJ1-1,TRBV4-2,CASSPSGRMNTEAFF,TGTGCCAGCAGCCCTTCGGGACGGATGAACACTGAAGCTTTCTTT
-,-,TRBJ1-2,TRBV25-1,CASSQPPNYGYTF,TGTGCCAGCAGCCAACCCCCGAACTATGGCTACACCTTC
-,-,TRBJ1-6,TRBV7-2,CASSQGARSYNSPLHF,TGTGCCAGCAGCCAGGGTGCGCGGTCCTATAATTCACCCCTCCACTTT
-,-,TRBJ1-2,TRBV2,CASRTVQGTYGYTF,TGTGCCAGCAGAACCGTTCAGGGTACCTATGGCTACACCTTC
-,-,TRBJ2-7,TRBV29-1,CSVVDSSYEQYF,TGCAGCGTTGTGGACAGCTCCTACGAGCAGTACTTC
-,-,TRBJ1-4,TRBV6-6,CASSTRGRGNEKLFF,TGTGCCAGCAGCACTCGGGGTAGAGGTAATGAAAAACTGTTTTTT
-,-,TRBJ2-3,TRBV29-1,CSAGPDFGTQYF,TGCAGCGCCGGACCGGACTTCGGTACGCAGTATTTT
-,-,TRBJ1-6,TRBV28,CASSPLPERNSPLHF,TGTGCCAGCAGTCCCCTGCCAGAGCGGAATTCACCCCTCCACTTT
TRBD1,-,TRBJ2-7,TRBV28,CASLQGSYEQYF,TGTGCCAGTCTACAGGGGAGCTACGAGCAGTACTTC
TRBD1,-,TRBJ2-7,TRBV18,CASSPQTGRRLEQYF,TGTGCCAGCTCACCACAGACAGGGCGTCGCCTCGAGCAGTACTTC
-,-,TRBJ1-2,TRBV7-9,CASSLEGTRSYGYTF,TGTGCCAGCAGCTTAGAAGGGACCAGAAGCTATGGCTACACCTTC
TRBD2,once,TRBJ2-2,TRBV27,CASSRSGGVSTGELFF,TGTGCCAGCAGCCGTAGCGGGGGGGTATCAACCGGGGAGCTGTTTTTT
-,-,TRBJ2-5,TRBV18,CASSPQETQYF,TGTGCCAGCTCACCCCAAGAGACCCAGTACTTC
-,-,TRBJ1-1,TRBV7-8,CASSLDRGSGEGTEAFF,TGTGCCAGCAGCTTAGATCGGGGCTCAGGGGAGGGCACTGAAGCTTTCTTT
-,few,TRBJ1-1,TRBV7-6,CASSLQENTEAFF,TGTGCCAGCAGCTTGCAGGAAAACACTGAAGCTTTCTTT
-,-,TRBJ1-5,TRBV6-6,CASSPGQIQPQHF,TGTGCCAGCAGCCCAGGACAGATTCAGCCCCAGCATTTT
TRBD2,-,TRBJ2-7,TRBV6-5,CASSVAGVYYEQYF,TGTGCCAGCAGTGTAGCGGGGGTCTACTACGAGCAGTACTTC
-,-,TRBJ1-2,TRBV2,CASSSEGLPYGYTF,TGTGCCAGCAGTTCAGAGGGGCTTCCGTATGGCTACACCTTC
-,-,TRBJ2-1,TRBV11-3,CASSLSYRDEQFF,TGTGCCAGCAGCTTATCATATCGGGACGAGCAGTTCTTC
-,-,TRBJ2-5,TRBV5-1,CASSSGLGAQYF,TGCGCCAGCAGCTCAGGACTGGGGGCCCAGTACTTC
-,medium-sized,TRBJ1-2,TRBV7-9,CASSQGQGTGYTF,TGTGCCAGCAGCCAAGGGCAGGGGACTGGCTACACCTTC
-,-,TRBJ2-6,TRBV4-3,CASSRFRESGANVLTF,TGCGCCAGCAGCCGCTTCAGGGAATCTGGGGCCAACGTCCTGACTTTC
-,-,TRBJ2-6,TRBV29-1,CSVIAGANVLTF,TGCAGCGTTATAGCTGGGGCCAACGTCCTGACTTTC
-,few,TRBJ1-4,TRBV7-9,CASSLVRGPTNEKLFF,TGTGCCAGCAGCTTAGTGAGGGGACCAACTAATGAAAAACTGTTTTTT
TRBD1,-,TRBJ1-5,TRBV6-5,CASRKGQGNQPQHF,TGTGCCAGCCGCAAAGGACAGGGCAATCAGCCCCAGCATTTT
-,once,TRBJ2-5,TRBV4-1,CASSQVAGTQQETQYF,TGCGCCAGCAGCCAAGTTGCCGGGACTCAGCAAGAGACCCAGTACTTC
-,-,TRBJ1-4,TRBV28,CASSSLSRGRLFF,TGTGCCAGCAGTTCCCTGAGTAGAGGGCGACTGTTTTTT
TRBD2,-,TRBJ2-5,TRBV11-1,CASSPRLAPEETQYF,TGTGCCAGCAGCCCTCGACTAGCCCCAGAAGAGACCCAGTACTTC
-,-,TRBJ2-1,TRBV5-1,CASSLSGFNEQFF,TGCGCCAGCAGCTTGTCGGGCTTCAATGAGCAGTTCTTC
TRBD2,-,TRBJ2-3,TRBV4-3,CASSQDPGTTTDTQYF,TGCGCCAGCAGCCAAGACCCCGGGACTACGACAGATACGCAGTATTTT
-,-,TRBJ2-3,TRBV5-4,CASSLTETDTQYF,TGTGCCAGCAGCTTGACCGAAACAGATACGCAGTATTTT
-,few,TRBJ2-7,TRBV6-6,CASSYSSGSHEQYF,TGTGCCAGCAGTTACTCATCCGGGTCCCACGAGCAGTACTTC
-,-,TRBJ1-5,TRBV6-1,CASSELPTGNQPQHF,TGTGCCAGCAGTGAGTTGCCGACAGGCAATCAGCCCCAGCATTTT
-,-,TRBJ2-3,TRBV5-1,CASSLAQAGDTDTQYF,TGCGCCAGCAGCTTGGCCCAGGCAGGAGACACAGATACGCAGTATTTT
-,-,TRBJ1-1,TRBV9,CASINREVANTEAFF,TGTGCCAGCATCAACAGGGAAGTAGCGAACACTGAAGCTTTCTTT
-,once,TRBJ1-1,TRBV19,CASSIYGRGFTEAFF,TGTGCCAGTAGTATATACGGGAGAGGGTTTACTGAAGCTTTCTTT
TRBD2,-,TRBJ2-5,TRBV4-2,CASSQERSSGGQETQYF,TGTGCCAGCAGCCAAGAGCGATCTAGCGGGGGCCAAGAGACCCAGTACTTC
-,-,TRBJ1-2,TRBV20-1,CSASVGNGYTF,TGCAGTGCTAGCGTCGGTAATGGCTACACCTTC
TRBD1,-,TRBJ1-1,TRBV7-9,CASSQTGPTEAFF,TGTGCCAGCAGCCAGACAGGGCCCACTGAAGCTTTCTTT
-,-,TRBJ2-5,TRBV4-3,CASSQQVYQETQYF,TGCGCCAGCAGCCAACAGGTTTACCAAGAGACCCAGTACTTC
-,-,TRBJ1-2,TRBV5-1,CASSLVVDRLYGYTF,TGCGCCAGCAGCTTGGTTGTGGACCGACTATATGGCTACACCTTC
-,-,TRBJ1-1,TRBV7-2,CASSLSTANTEAFF,TGTGCCAGCAGCTTAAGTACAGCGAACACTGAAGCTTTCTTT
TRBD2,few,TRBJ2-1,TRBV7-3,CASSRGVRGINEQFF,TGTGCCAGCAGCCGAGGAGTGCGGGGGATAAATGAGCAGTTCTTC
-,medium-sized,TRBJ1-1,TRBV19,CASSPTQNTEAFF,TGTGCCAGTAGCCCGACCCAGAACACTGAAGCTTTCTTT
-,-,TRBJ1-1,TRBV7-9,CASSLVGLEAFF,TGTGCCAGCAGCTTAGTGGGACTTGAAGCTTTCTTT
-,-,TRBJ1-3,TRBV7-2,CASSPAFGNTIYF,TGTGCCAGCAGCCCAGCCTTTGGAAACACCATATATTTT
-,-,TRBJ1-3,TRBV14,CASSPFMSSGNTIYF,TGTGCCAGCAGCCCCTTCATGAGCTCTGGAAACACCATATATTTT
-,-,TRBJ1-5,TRBV19,CASSARGREQPQHF,TGTGCCAGTAGTGCCAGGGGCCGGGAGCAGCCCCAGCATTTT
-,-,TRBJ2-4,TRBV19,CASSPSLLAKNIQYF,TGTGCCAGTAGTCCTAGTCTTCTAGCCAAAAACATTCAGTACTTC
TRBD1,-,TRBJ1-2,TRBV6-6,CASSRRDSFNYGYTF,TGTGCCAGCAGTCGAAGGGACAGCTTCAACTATGGCTACACCTTC
-,-,TRBJ1-2,TRBV7-2,CASSLNREYGYTF,TGTGCCAGCAGCTTAAACAGAGAGTATGGCTACACCTTC
TRBD1,-,TRBJ1-5,TRBV19,CASSTRTGGSNQPQHF,TGTGCCAGTAGTACACGGACAGGGGGTAGCAATCAGCCCCAGCATTTT